This T cell receptor beta chain was profiled in a study of identical twins. Study findings and constraints: Interpretation of the results relied on cross-sectional statistical analysis and not on following the same donors. There was more out-of-frame TCR alpha sharing in monozygotic twins than models estimated.

Concerning this clonotype itself: No antigen is known for it.

The germline V and J ends were trimmed by 4 bases and 3 bases, with 16 bases remaining between them. Germline V gives CDR1 SEHNR, CDR2 FQNEAQ (reference sequence). CDR3 size: 16 residues. TCRdb ran MiXCR on the 5' RACE reads and lists one entry per CDR3 protein. The sample lists about 520,000 distinct CDR3 sequences, approximately 22% occurring once. The same sample was also studied in work on T cells expressing NK-cell markers.

This TCR came from a woman younger than 30 in good health. Sequencing was done on a sample of CD4+ T cells sorted from blood. The rearrangement uses TRBV7-9 and TRBJ2-1, with a tentative D call TRBD2 (6 bases). The CDR3 DNA is TGTGCCAGCAGCTGGAGACTAGACGGAGTCTACAATGAGCAGTTCTTC. Translated: CASSWRLDGVYNEQFF.